The clone carrying this T cell receptor beta chain was recorded at least ten times. Its antigen is undetermined. The data derive from a study of T cells in Graves' hyperthyroidism and ophthalmopathy. Study in general: Specimen type is peripheral blood, collected at initial diagnosis prior to any treatment.

Patients were aged 18 to 65, had disease duration under 2 months, and had newly diagnosed hyperthyroidism. Template material for amplifying TCR beta CDR3 regions consisted of RNA transcripts. The HTBI set primed first-round TCR CDR3 RT-PCR. TCRdb re-analysed the multiplex PCR reads in MiXCR, keeping a single row per CDR3 protein. Of more than 550,000 distinct CDR3 sequences listed, 17% were seen once; the top ten hold 15% to 17%. General study results and limits: A model of 13 V-J pairs discriminated ophthalmopathy from stable hyperthyroidism.

Germline loops: CDR1 SGHAT, CDR2 FQNNGV. The V gene lost 1 base and the J gene lost 2 bases, with 18 bases spanning the gap. The CDR3 consists of 19 residues. Sequencing was done on a sample of blood. This sequence joins TRBV11-2 and TRBJ2-6, with TRBD2 as a possible D gene (7 bases). The clonotype comes from a man aged 50 or older with Graves' hyperthyroidism. CDR3 nucleotides: TGTGCCAGCAGCTTAGTAGAGGGGGGGGACATAGCTGGGGCCAACGTCCTGACTTTC. It codes for CASSLVEGGDIAGANVLTF.